These 22 T cell receptor beta chains share one sample of origin, sequenced in a study of blood T cells in healthy people across ages. A second PCR of roughly 7 to 11 cycles used a sample-barcoded 5' primer and a J-beta primer mix. Each CDR3 protein gets one entry after TCRdb re-called the 5' RACE reads with MiXCR. The sample consists of about 730,000 distinct CDR3 sequences, roughly 43% of them appearing once. The sequencing sample was made of blood. These receptor sequences come from a woman aged 55-70 years in good health.

This clonotype appeared a few times. Given a much more abundant clone one base away, this may be a read error. V gene TRBV16 combines with J gene TRBJ2-5, with 11 bases aligning to TRBD2. Germline V gene data show CDR1 as KGHSY and CDR2 as FQNENV. V was pared by 4 bases and J by 3 bases, with 4 bases of the junction left unmatched. This CDR3 has 15 amino acids. The CDR3 DNA reads TGTGCCAGCAGCCCCCGTAGCGGGGGGGAAGAGACCCAGTACTTC. Its protein is CASSPRSGGEETQYF.

The V gene is TRBV14, the J gene TRBJ2-4; 7 bases are shared with TRBD1. V lost 3 bases and J lost 8; bases outside the gene matches: 7. This CDR3 is built from 14 residues. The germline CDR1 and CDR2 sequences are SGHDN and FVKESK. This CDR3 reads CASSHADRPYIQYF. The CDR3, as DNA: TGTGCCAGCAGCCACGCGGACAGGCCCTACATTCAGTACTTC. Based on the CDR3 plus reference TRBV14 and TRBJ2-4, the full variable domain is EAGVTQFPSHSVIEKGQTVTLRCDPISGHDNLYWYRRVMGKEIKFLLHFVKESKQDESGMPNNRFLAERTGGTYSTLKVQPAELEDSGVYFCASSHADRPYIQYFGAGTRLSVL.

Concerning this clonotype: A junction end diverges from the germline sequence, so it may reflect a read error. The rearrangement uses TRBV11-1 and TRBJ2-3; TRBD2 is a possible D gene (5 bases). This CDR3 spans 12 amino acids. Per the germline V gene, CDR1 is SGHAT and CDR2 is FQDESV (reference sequence). The DNA for the CDR3 is TGTGCCAGCAGCCACAAGGGAGATAAGCAGTATTTT. Translation gives CASSHKGDKQYF.

As DNA, the CDR3 is TGCAGTGCTAACGGCTACACCTTC. This gives the protein CSANGYTF. V usage is TRBV20-1 and J usage is TRBJ1-2; D not certain. The germline CDR1 and CDR2 sequences are DFQATT and SNEGSKA (reference sequence). This CDR3 has 8 residues. V gave up 4 bases and J gave up 8 bases, with 2 bases separating them.

The chain uses TRBV20-1 and TRBJ1-1; no clear D gene. V lost 1 base and J 0 bases, leaving 9 bases between the germline ends. CDR3 length: 14 residues. Germline values: CDR1 DFQATT, CDR2 SNEGSKA (reference sequence). Written as DNA, the CDR3 is TGCAGTGCTAGAGCCGGCGTTCTGAACACTGAAGCTTTCTTT. It codes for CSARAGVLNTEAFF.

The V and J genes are TRBV20-1 and TRBJ2-4; TRBD1 aligns across 7 bases. Germline CDR1 and CDR2: DFQATT and SNEGSKA (reference sequence). The CDR3 runs 14 residues. Trimming took 5 bases from V and 5 from J; bases not matched to a gene: 9. The DNA of the CDR3 is TGCAGTGCTGAGGGACAGCTGAAAGAAAACATTCAGTACTTC. Its translation is CSAEGQLKENIQYF.

This clonotype appeared a few times. This chain links TRBV6-2 or TRBV6-3 with TRBJ2-3; 7 nucleotides match TRBD2. Trimming removed 2 bases from V and 4 bases from J; junction bases left unmatched: 9. There are 16 residues in the CDR3. Germline CDR1 is MNHEY and CDR2 is SVGEGT. CDR3 protein: CASSYGMDGRADTQYF. CDR3 sequence (DNA): TGTGCCAGCAGTTACGGAATGGATGGGAGGGCAGATACGCAGTATTTT.

This chain links TRBV6-2 or TRBV6-3 with TRBJ2-2, with unresolved D. The V and J ends lost 0 bases and 1 base respectively, with 12 bases between them. Germline V gene data show CDR1 as MNHEY and CDR2 as SVGEGT. The CDR3 is made up of 17 amino acids. CDR3 sequence: CASSYSGRSRNTGELFF. The DNA of the CDR3 is TGTGCCAGCAGTTACTCCGGTAGATCGAGGAACACCGGGGAGCTGTTTTTT.

V usage is TRBV25-1 and J usage is TRBJ1-3; no reliable D call. Germline V lookup: CDR1 MGHDK, CDR2 SYGVNS. The CDR3 consists of 12 residues. The ends were cut back, 6 bases at V and 0 bases at J, with 3 bases in the middle. The CDR3 DNA follows: TGTGCCAGCAGCACCTCTGGAAACACCATATATTTT. Residues: CASSTSGNTIYF.

This clonotype showed up just a few times. This chain joins TRBV10-3 and TRBJ2-1, with 8 nucleotides matching TRBD1. The CDR3 totals 15 residues. Trimming cost V 6 bases and J 0 bases; bases outside gene matches: 4. From germline, CDR1 is ENHRY and CDR2 SYGVKD. CDR3 DNA sequence: TGTGCCATCAGGACAGGGGAAAGCTCCTACAATGAGCAGTTCTTC. It yields the protein CAIRTGESSYNEQFF.

The chain recombines TRBV7-2 with TRBJ2-1; the match to TRBD2 covers 13 bases. The CDR3 covers 16 residues. Germline values: CDR1 SGHTA, CDR2 FQGNSA. With V trimmed by 4 bases and J by 5 bases, 5 bases remained unmatched. DNA of the CDR3: TGTGCCAGCAGCTCGCGACTAGCGGGAGGTAACAATGAGCAGTTCTTC. Translation: CASSSRLAGGNNEQFF.

V and J are TRBV9 and TRBJ2-3; the D gene is possibly TRBD2 (5 bases). Germline lookup yields CDR1 SGDLS and CDR2 YYNGEE. Trimming removed 3 bases at V and 2 bases at J, with 19 bases between. The CDR3 is made up of 17 amino acids. CDR3 loop: CASSATKDSFPTDTQYF. CDR3 coding DNA: TGTGCCAGCAGCGCGACCAAGGACTCATTTCCCACAGATACGCAGTATTTT.

The J gene is TRBJ2-3, the V gene TRBV20-1; TRBD2 agrees at 7 bases. The CDR3 totals 14 residues. Germline V gives CDR1 DFQATT, CDR2 SNEGSKA (reference sequence). V dropped 3 bases and J dropped 0; count of bases not matched to a gene: 3. For the CDR3, the DNA is TGCAGTGCTAGGCGGACTAGAAGCACAGATACGCAGTATTTT. The encoded protein is CSARRTRSTDTQYF.

V and J are TRBV6-5 and TRBJ2-4, with D unresolved. The DNA end lines up better with TRBJ2-7; the J call may be wrong. Germline V CDR1 and CDR2: MNHEY, SVGAGI. The CDR3 totals 13 residues. CDR3 bases: TGTGCCAGCAGTTACAGAAGGACCTACGAGCAGTACTTC. It yields the protein CASSYRRTYEQYF.

This clonotype came up many times. The V gene is TRBV12-3 or TRBV12-4, the J gene TRBJ2-1, with 7 positions matching TRBD2. The CDR3 length is 15 residues. Trimming at V came to 7 bases and at J to 5 bases, leaving 11 bases not matched to a gene. The CDR3 region has the DNA TGTGCCAGCAATCTCGGGGCTAGCGGAAACAATGAGCAGTTCTTC. Translating it yields CASNLGASGNNEQFF.

V gene TRBV20-1 combines with J gene TRBJ2-1; D perhaps matches TRBD2 (6 bases). The germline CDR1 and CDR2 sequences are DFQATT and SNEGSKA (reference sequence). V gave up 0 bases and J gave up 6 bases, with 15 bases separating them. CDR3 size: 15 residues. The CDR3 DNA is TGCAGTGCTAGAGATCTGAGCGGGTCGGTCAATGAGCAGTTCTTC. Its protein product is CSARDLSGSVNEQFF.

As for this clonotype: Given a much more abundant clone one base away, this may be a read error. This chain connects TRBV12-3 or TRBV12-4 to TRBJ2-7, with 7 bases aligning to TRBD2. Trimming removed 5 bases from V and 0 bases from J; junction bases left unmatched: 7. The CDR3 is 15 amino acids. CDR3 nucleotide sequence: TGTGCCAGCAGTCTCATAACGGGAGGCTCCTACGAGCAGTACTTC. Translated, it gives CASSLITGGSYEQYF.

About this clonotype: Just one base apart from a much larger clone, this may be a read error. This chain uses TRBV7-6 with TRBJ2-1; 7 bases are a match to TRBD1. The J call is in doubt because the DNA end fits TRBJ2-7 better. In germline, CDR1 is SGHVS, CDR2 FNYEAQ. This CDR3 has 15 residues. CDR3 in DNA: TGTGCCAGCAGCTCCTCTGAGGGGGCGTACAATGAGCAGTACTTC. It codes for CASSSSEGAYNEQYF.

This clonotype showed up many times. The CDR3 sequence is CSVGSLAGDNEQFF. As DNA, the CDR3 is TGCAGCGTTGGTAGTCTAGCGGGGGACAATGAGCAGTTCTTC. The chain joins TRBV29-1 to TRBJ2-1; 10 nucleotides agree with TRBD2. V was pared by 4 bases and J by 5 bases, with 5 bases of the junction left unmatched. Germline CDR1 and CDR2: SQVTM and ANQGSEA. The CDR3 is 14 amino acids.

This clonotype has just a few counts. V usage is TRBV11-2 and J usage is TRBJ1-1; 10 bases line up with TRBD1. CDR3 size: 15 residues. CDR1 SGHAT and CDR2 FQNNGV come from the germline V gene. The junction had 9 bases not matched to a gene; V was cut back by 5 bases and J by 6 bases. The CDR3 protein is CASSPPIGTGAEAFF. The CDR3 DNA follows: TGTGCCAGCAGCCCACCGATCGGGACAGGGGCTGAAGCTTTCTTT.

This clonotype was counted only a few times. The CDR3 loop reads CASSLGTRVMGDTQYF. The CDR3 DNA reads TGTGCCAGCAGTTTGGGGACTAGAGTCATGGGAGATACGCAGTATTTT. The J gene is TRBJ2-3, the V gene TRBV28, with TRBD2 identical over 8 bases. Germline CDR1 MDHEN, CDR2 SYDVKM. With 3 bases clipped from V and 5 bases from J, the junction kept 10 bases outside the gene matches. The CDR3 consists of 16 residues. Filled out from reference TRBV28 and TRBJ2-3, the complete variable domain reads DVKVTQSSRYLVKRTGEKVFLECVQDMDHENMFWYRQDPGLGLRLIYFSYDVKMKEKGDIPEGYSVSREKKERFSLILESASTNQTSMYLCASSLGTRVMGDTQYFGPGTRLTVL.

V gene TRBV11-2 combines with J gene TRBJ1-3; D gene ambiguous. Germline loops: CDR1 SGHAT, CDR2 FQNNGV. V was clipped by 6 bases and J by 0 bases, with 6 bases between them. There are 13 residues in the CDR3. The CDR3 DNA sequence: TGTGCCAGCAGGGGCGGCTCTGGAAACACCATATATTTT. It is translated as CASRGGSGNTIYF. Using reference TRBV11-2 and TRBJ1-3 for the parts outside the CDR3, the full variable domain is EAGVAQSPRYKIIEKRQSVAFWCNPISGHATLYWYQQILGQGPKLLIQFQNNGVVDDSQLPKDRFSAERLKGVDSTLKIQPAKLEDSAVYLCASRGGSGNTIYFGEGSWLTVV.